Below are 30 T cell receptor beta chains sequenced from a single sample in a study of CD8 T cells in ankylosing spondylitis. One entry per CDR3 protein results from TCRdb running MiXCR on the 5' RACE reads. The sample contains about 540,000 distinct CDR3 sequences, approximately 11% of which appear only once. No antigens are known for them. Study-wide results and limits: Ankylosing spondylitis blood appeared to be characterized by a TCR beta motif of several highly homologous variants.

Sequenced sample: blood, either unsorted or a sorted T cell fraction (not recorded which). The source of these receptors is a male donor with ankylosing spondylitis.

In this sample, this clonotype turned up a few times. CDR3 sequence reads: CASSPMTGTSGNTIYF. The CDR3 coding sequence is TGCGCCAGCAGCCCAATGACAGGAACCTCTGGAAACACCATATATTTT. This sequence joins TRBV5-1 and TRBJ1-3; weak D call: TRBD1 (6 bases). Germline CDR1 reads SGHRS; CDR2 reads YFSETQ. The V end lost 4 bases, the J end lost 0 bases, and 14 bases lay between the germline ends. This CDR3 region has 16 residues.

This clonotype was counted a few times. The CDR3 nucleotides read TGTGCCAGCAGCTTAGCGGGCAGGGAAAAGACCCAGTACTTC. Translation: CASSLAGREKTQYF. The chain carries TRBV7-2 and TRBJ2-5, with D tentatively TRBD1 (5 bases). V shed 0 bases and J shed 6 bases, with 11 bases lying between them. CDR3 length equals 14 residues. CDR1 is SGHTA and CDR2 is FQGNSA in the germline V gene.

This chain uses TRBV24-1 with TRBJ2-1; 14 bases are shared with TRBD2. Germline CDR1 is KGHDR and CDR2 is SFDVKD. This CDR3 contains 17 residues. Trimming removed 2 bases from V and 3 bases from J; junction bases left unmatched: 2. The chain's CDR3 is CATSDWGLAGVYNEQFF. The CDR3 DNA reads TGTGCCACCAGTGATTGGGGACTAGCGGGAGTCTACAATGAGCAGTTCTTC.

V and J are TRBV6-5 and TRBJ2-3; D might be TRBD2 (6 bases). This CDR3 comprises 14 residues. Trimming removed 2 bases at V and 5 bases at J, with 11 bases between. Germline CDR1 reads MNHEY; CDR2 reads SVGAGI. This CDR3 reads CASSYTVGGDTQYF. The CDR3 nucleotides are TGTGCCAGCAGTTACACAGTGGGGGGAGATACGCAGTATTTT.

This clonotype was counted only a few times. The genes are TRBV9 and TRBJ2-3; 7 bases are a match to TRBD2. This CDR3 region has 16 residues. The trim removed 2 bases at V and 5 bases at J, leaving 11 bases unmatched. CDR1 is SGDLS, CDR2 YYNGEE, per germline. The CDR3 sequence: CASSVSGGRFEDTQYF. The CDR3 DNA sequence: TGTGCCAGCAGCGTCTCCGGCGGGAGATTTGAAGATACGCAGTATTTT.

This clonotype was seen a few times. The chain employs TRBV3-1 and TRBJ2-7; D call uncertain. CDR3 length: 11 amino acids. The germline V and J ends were trimmed by 1 base and 5 bases, with 3 bases remaining between them. Germline assignment: CDR1 LGHDT and CDR2 YNNKEL (reference sequence). Here the CDR3 reads CASSQGDEQYF. CDR3 nucleotides: TGTGCCAGCAGCCAAGGGGACGAGCAGTACTTC.

Many counts were recorded for this clonotype. The J gene is TRBJ2-1, the V gene TRBV12-3 or TRBV12-4; perhaps TRBD2 as D (6 bases). The CDR3 runs to 12 residues. Between the trimmed V and J ends, which lost 5 bases and 9 bases, there was a span of 11 bases. The CDR3 protein is CASSRESTEQFF. In DNA form, the CDR3 reads TGTGCCAGCAGTCGGGAGAGTACTGAGCAGTTCTTC.

V usage is TRBV5-1 and J usage is TRBJ2-1; 9 nucleotides agree with TRBD2. The germline gives CDR1 SGHRS, CDR2 YFSETQ. The CDR3 is 18 amino acids. J gave up 6 bases and V 0 bases, and 13 bases lay outside the gene matches. The CDR3 reads CASSLARASGMDVNEQFF. In DNA, the CDR3 is TGCGCCAGCAGCTTGGCCCGGGCTAGCGGGATGGATGTCAATGAGCAGTTCTTC.

The chain has TRBV29-1 and TRBJ1-4; D unclear. Trimming removed 4 bases from V and 7 bases from J, with 10 bases in between. Germline lookup yields CDR1 SQVTM and CDR2 ANQGSEA. The CDR3 has 12 amino acids. As DNA, the CDR3 is TGCAGCGTTGTTAGTGGTTTTGAAAAACTGTTTTTT. Its translation: CSVVSGFEKLFF.

This rearrangement joins TRBV20-1 to TRBJ2-3; D call uncertain. CDR1 is DFQATT and CDR2 is SNEGSKA in the germline V gene (reference sequence). CDR3 length: 14 amino acids. The germline V and J ends were trimmed by 0 bases and 0 bases, with 7 bases remaining between them. CDR3 sequence reads: CSAREVQSTDTQYF. CDR3 bases: TGCAGTGCTAGAGAAGTGCAAAGCACAGATACGCAGTATTTT.

This clonotype was observed a single time. The rearrangement uses TRBV12-3 or TRBV12-4 and TRBJ1-5; possibly TRBD1 for D (5 bases). This CDR3 is built from 18 residues. V lost 1 base to trimming and J lost 5 bases, with 21 bases between them. CDR3 in DNA: TGTGCCAGCAGTTTAGGCGAGGGGTGGGGGGGAACCTATCAGCCCCAGCATTTT. This translates into CASSLGEGWGGTYQPQHF.

The gene calls are TRBV27 and TRBJ1-1; D unclear. Germline V lookup: CDR1 MNHEY, CDR2 SMNVEV (reference sequence). This CDR3 contains 14 residues. The V end lost 5 bases, the J end lost 0 bases, and 10 bases lay between the germline ends. The DNA of the CDR3 is TGTGCCAGCAGTCTAACAGACATGAACACTGAAGCTTTCTTT. Its translation is CASSLTDMNTEAFF.

The chain employs TRBV5-1 and TRBJ1-1, with a tentative D call TRBD1 (6 bases). CDR1 SGHRS and CDR2 YFSETQ come from the germline V gene. Trimming cost V 0 bases and J 1 base, with 13 bases left between them. The CDR3 has 16 residues. This CDR3 is CASSLVQGRTNTEAFF. The CDR3 DNA sequence: TGCGCCAGCAGCTTGGTGCAGGGGAGGACGAACACTGAAGCTTTCTTT.

V gene TRBV27 combines with J gene TRBJ2-2; 9 bases map to TRBD1. This CDR3 spans 16 amino acids. J gave up 5 bases and V 7 bases, and 11 bases lay outside the gene matches. Germline V gene lookup returns CDR1 MNHEY and CDR2 SMNVEV (reference sequence). The CDR3 sequence: CASIPGDRVNTGELFF. CDR3 nucleotides: TGTGCCAGCATCCCGGGGGACAGGGTTAATACCGGGGAGCTGTTTTTT.

There are a few counts of this clonotype. CDR3 coding DNA: TGTGCCAGCAGTCATCAGGGGGGGCTGCTATATGGCTACACCTTC. It translates to CASSHQGGLLYGYTF. V and J are TRBV12-3 or TRBV12-4 and TRBJ1-2, with TRBD1 matching over 7 bases. This CDR3 comprises 15 residues. Unmatched junction bases numbered 11, after V lost 5 bases and J lost 5 bases.

This chain connects TRBV20-1 to TRBJ2-7; D is possibly TRBD2 (6 bases). CDR3 length: 14 amino acids. The germline V gene encodes CDR1 DFQATT and CDR2 SNEGSKA (reference sequence). Trimming pared 1 base from V and 2 bases from J, leaving 12 bases between. The CDR3, as DNA: TGCAGTGCTAGAGGGGACTCGAGGGCCTACGAGCAGTACTTC. Its translation is CSARGDSRAYEQYF.

This clonotype was observed a handful of times. The V gene is TRBV9, the J gene TRBJ2-1; either TRBD1 or TRBD2 may supply D (5 bases each). Deletions cut 6 bases from V and 6 bases from J, with 19 bases between. The CDR3 totals 15 residues. The germline CDR1 and CDR2 sequences are SGDLS and YYNGEE. DNA for the CDR3: TGTGCCAGCACCCGAACCGGGACCCCCGCCAATGAGCAGTTCTTC. Protein: CASTRTGTPANEQFF.

This clonotype was seen a handful of times. The V and J genes are TRBV19 and TRBJ2-7; D is perhaps TRBD2 (6 bases). CDR1 is LNHDA, CDR2 SQIVND, per germline (reference sequence). The CDR3 covers 13 residues. V was trimmed by 7 bases and J by 0 bases, leaving 10 bases between them. DNA for the CDR3: TGTGCCAGTAAGGCGGGAAACTCCTACGAGCAGTACTTC. This encodes CASKAGNSYEQYF.

The rearrangement links TRBV12-3 or TRBV12-4 to TRBJ2-1; D not resolved. This CDR3 is 15 amino acids long. V gave up 5 bases and J gave up 0 bases, with 11 bases separating them. This chain's CDR3 is CASSHRRSSYNEQFF. DNA for the CDR3: TGTGCCAGCAGTCACCGACGAAGCTCCTACAATGAGCAGTTCTTC.

Ten or more counts support this clonotype. V usage is TRBV5-1 and J usage is TRBJ2-1; 11 positions match TRBD1. CDR3 length: 15 residues. Per germline, CDR1 SGHRS and CDR2 YFSETQ. Losses at the gene ends were 4 bases for V and 3 bases for J; bases not matched to a gene: 3. This CDR3 is CASSEGTGGYNEQFF. The CDR3 region has the DNA TGCGCCAGCAGCGAGGGGACAGGGGGCTACAATGAGCAGTTCTTC.

CDR3 in amino acids: CASSPHLDSPNGQVRGFF. For the CDR3, the DNA is TGCGCCAGCAGCCCGCACCTAGATTCCCCAAACGGGCAAGTCCGGGGGTTCTTC. This chain joins TRBV4-1 and TRBJ2-1; TRBD2 is a possible D gene (5 bases). Germline V gene data show CDR1 as MGHRA and CDR2 as YSYEKL. This CDR3 is built from 18 residues. With 4 bases removed from V and 15 bases from J, the gap between germline ends came to 34 bases.

The V and J genes are TRBV7-9 and TRBJ2-3; 7 bases align to TRBD2. This CDR3 comprises 14 residues. Losses at the gene ends were 3 bases for V and 3 bases for J; bases not matched to a gene: 3. Germline loops: CDR1 SEHNR, CDR2 FQNEAQ (reference sequence). The CDR3 reads CASSFTSETDTQYF. The CDR3 DNA follows: TGTGCCAGCAGCTTTACTAGCGAAACAGATACGCAGTATTTT.

V is TRBV20-1 and J is TRBJ1-2; D not resolved. Trimming shortened V by 0 bases and J by 8 bases, and 10 bases separated the two germline ends. This CDR3 is built from 12 residues. The V gene's germline CDR1 is DFQATT and CDR2 SNEGSKA (reference sequence). The CDR3, as DNA: TGCAGTGCTAGAGATCTGGACTCCGGCTACACCTTC. It is translated as CSARDLDSGYTF.

This chain uses TRBV3-1 with TRBJ2-1, with D perhaps assigned TRBD1 or TRBD2 (5 bases each). The CDR3 has 13 amino acids. The germline gives CDR1 LGHDT, CDR2 YNNKEL (reference sequence). Trimming cost V 1 base and J 9 bases, with 10 bases left between them. CDR3 region: CASSQGARGEQFF. For the CDR3, the DNA is TGTGCCAGCAGCCAAGGAGCGAGGGGTGAGCAGTTCTTC.

This clonotype came up many times. The chain couples TRBV9 to TRBJ2-7; 14 nucleotides line up with TRBD2. Germline V gene sequence: CDR1 SGDLS, CDR2 YYNGEE. The CDR3 has 15 residues. Unmatched junction bases numbered 10, after V lost 4 bases and J lost 10 bases. The CDR3 bases are TGTGCCAGCAGCCCCGGGACTAGCGGGAGTCAACCCCAGTACTTC. It specifies CASSPGTSGSQPQYF. Filled out from reference TRBV9 and TRBJ2-7, the complete variable domain reads DSGVTQTPKHLITATGQRVTLRCSPRSGDLSVYWYQQSLDQGLQFLIQYYNGEERAKGNILERFSAQQFPDLHSELNLSSLELGDSALYFCASSPGTSGSQPQYFGPGTRLTVT.

In this sample, this clonotype turned up many times. The CDR3 coding sequence is TGTGCCAGCAGTTTATCGACTAGCGCATACAATGAGCAGTTCTTC. Amino acid sequence: CASSLSTSAYNEQFF. V usage is TRBV12-3 or TRBV12-4 and J usage is TRBJ2-1; 8 positions match TRBD2. This CDR3 comprises 15 residues. V lost 2 bases and J lost 4; bases outside the gene matches: 4.

This clonotype turned up a few times. The chain has TRBV24-1 and TRBJ2-1, with TRBD1 identical over 9 bases. The CDR3 has 16 residues. Looked up from germline, CDR1 is KGHDR and CDR2 is SFDVKD. Germline trimming cut 5 bases from V and 4 bases from J; bases unmatched to any gene: 8. This CDR3 reads CATSGLTGGRYNEQFF. The DNA of the CDR3 is TGTGCCACCAGTGGACTGACAGGGGGGCGATACAATGAGCAGTTCTTC.

This clonotype has just a few counts. The chain links TRBV18 to TRBJ2-1; no clear D. Germline V gives CDR1 KGHSH, CDR2 LQKENI. This CDR3 spans 17 amino acids. Between the trimmed V and J ends, which lost 1 base and 0 bases, there was a span of 13 bases. CDR3 in DNA: TGTGCCAGCTCACCACTAAATGGGCGAAGCTCCTACAATGAGCAGTTCTTC. Translating gives CASSPLNGRSSYNEQFF. Looking up the rest from reference TRBV18 and TRBJ2-1 gives the full variable domain: NAGVMQNPRHLVRRRGQEARLRCSPMKGHSHVYWYRQLPEEGLKFMVYLQKENIIDESGMPKERFSAEFPKEGPSILRIQQVVRGDSAAYFCASSPLNGRSSYNEQFFGPGTRLTVL.

This clonotype appeared a few times. This chain links TRBV5-5 with TRBJ1-1; possible D gene TRBD1, 5 bases. This CDR3 is 14 amino acids long. V gave up 2 bases and J gave up 6 bases, with 14 bases separating them. The germline V gene has CDR1 SGHKS and CDR2 YYEKEE (reference sequence). In DNA form, the CDR3 reads TGTGCCAGCAGCTTCAGGGTGGATTTCTCTGAAGCTTTCTTT. Translation: CASSFRVDFSEAFF.

This clonotype was seen a few times. The gene calls are TRBV12-5 and TRBJ2-1; 10 bases agree with TRBD1. The V gene end was trimmed by 5 bases and the J gene end by 6 bases; junction bases not matched to a gene: 10. CDR1 and CDR2 (germline): LGHNT, FRNRAP. The CDR3 is made up of 16 amino acids. As DNA, the CDR3 is TGTGCTAGTGGTACGGGGCCGGGACAGGGGAGCAATGAGCAGTTCTTC. Translating gives CASGTGPGQGSNEQFF.